The 10 T cell receptor beta chains in this list originate from one sample, sequenced in a study of T-cell reconstitution after alpha-beta-depleted transplantation in children. Unique molecular identifiers tagged the TCRbeta library. TCRdb ran MiXCR on the PCR reads and lists one entry per CDR3 protein. The table has over 45,000 distinct CDR3 sequences, 5.5% to 7.5% seen once. The source material was PBMCs, mostly from graft donor cells, sampled 60 days after TCRalphabeta/CD19-depleted stem cell transplant. The source of these receptors is a female patient between 2 and 10 years old who had a stem cell transplant for aplastic anemia, so the T cells may come from the graft donor.

This clonotype has a count of ten or more. The gene calls are TRBV7-6 and TRBJ1-1; D not certain. Trimming shortened V by 5 bases and J by 1 base, and 14 bases separated the two germline ends. Germline CDR1 reads SGHVS; CDR2 reads FNYEAQ. This CDR3 is built from 15 residues. As DNA, the CDR3 is TGTGCCAGCAGCCTAACCGCGGATCCGAACACTGAAGCTTTCTTT. Encoded protein: CASSLTADPNTEAFF.

The sample holds many counts of this clonotype. The rearrangement joins TRBV9 to TRBJ1-3; weak D call: TRBD1 (5 bases). The CDR3 totals 16 residues. Germline assignment: CDR1 SGDLS and CDR2 YYNGEE. Trimming removed 3 bases at V and 0 bases at J, with 13 bases between. CDR3 region: CASSATPGRSGNTIYF. CDR3 nucleotides: TGTGCCAGCAGCGCCACCCCGGGGCGCTCTGGAAACACCATATATTTT. Full variable domain (outside the CDR3, taken from reference TRBV9 and TRBJ1-3): DSGVTQTPKHLITATGQRVTLRCSPRSGDLSVYWYQQSLDQGLQFLIQYYNGEERAKGNILERFSAQQFPDLHSELNLSSLELGDSALYFCASSATPGRSGNTIYFGEGSWLTVV.

This clonotype was found a few times. CDR3 coding DNA: TGTGCCAGCAGTTTCACTCCTCGGGGGCCCCCCTACGAGCAGTACTTC. This encodes CASSFTPRGPPYEQYF. The chain joins TRBV28 to TRBJ2-7, with D perhaps matching TRBD1 or TRBD2 (6 bases each). CDR1 MDHEN and CDR2 SYDVKM come from the germline V gene. The CDR3 is 16 residues long. Trimming removed 3 bases from V and 2 bases from J, with 17 bases in between.

As for this clonotype: With a much larger clone just one base away, this may be a read error. The CDR3 ends on some other residue instead of the conserved phenylalanine or tryptophan, so this is likely a read error. V gene TRBV2 combines with J gene TRBJ1-1, with 8 bases that match TRBD1. Germline CDR1 is SNHLY and CDR2 is FYNNEI. With V trimmed by 5 bases and J by 0 bases, 5 bases remained unmatched. This CDR3 is built from 15 residues. This CDR3 is CASSRQGHVNTEAFL. CDR3 DNA: TGTGCCAGCAGTCGACAGGGGCACGTGAACACTGAAGCTTTCTTG.

This clonotype was observed a handful of times. The chain links TRBV6-6 to TRBJ1-4; D remains unclear. From germline, CDR1 is MNHNY and CDR2 SVGAGI (reference sequence). CDR3 length equals 14 residues. Trimming took off 8 bases at V and 5 bases at J, with 15 bases between the two ends. The CDR3 sequence is CASSASTGNEKLFF. The DNA for the CDR3 is TGTGCCAGCTCGGCCTCCACTGGGAATGAAAAACTGTTTTTT.

The chain links TRBV5-1 to TRBJ1-1; a possible D gene is TRBD1 (5 bases). The CDR3 runs to 15 residues. From germline, CDR1 is SGHRS and CDR2 YFSETQ. The ends were cut back, 0 bases at V and 6 bases at J, with 15 bases in the middle. CDR3 in DNA: TGCGCCAGCAGCTTGGACCCCGGGGGGGTCGCTGAAGCTTTCTTT. It codes for CASSLDPGGVAEAFF.

This clonotype was recorded many times. V usage is TRBV20-1 and J usage is TRBJ1-5, with D perhaps TRBD1 (5 bases). Trimming left V 4 bases short and J 4 bases short, with 17 bases between. The CDR3 consists of 15 residues. The germline gives CDR1 DFQATT, CDR2 SNEGSKA (reference sequence). CDR3 amino acids: CSATPPQTGNQPQHF. For the CDR3, the DNA is TGCAGTGCTACGCCCCCCCAAACAGGAAATCAGCCCCAGCATTTT.

This clonotype is termed medium-sized. The chain carries TRBV7-9 and TRBJ2-1; 11 positions match TRBD2. This CDR3 is 21 amino acids long. Germline CDR1 and CDR2: SEHNR and FQNEAQ (reference sequence). Trimming cost V 7 bases and J 0 bases; bases outside gene matches: 20. The DNA of the CDR3 is TGTGCCAGCACCCAGACTAGCGGGAATTCACCCCTCAAGGACTCCTACAATGAGCAGTTCTTC. Amino acids: CASTQTSGNSPLKDSYNEQFF.

The table lists this clonotype with many counts. The rearrangement uses TRBV20-1 and TRBJ2-7; D remains ambiguous. Germline V gene lookup returns CDR1 DFQATT and CDR2 SNEGSKA (reference sequence). V shed 4 bases and J shed 2 bases, with 18 bases lying between them. This CDR3 is 15 amino acids long. CDR3 DNA sequence: TGCAGTGCTACTACCGCACCCGCGGCCCCCTACGAGCAGTACTTC. Translating gives CSATTAPAAPYEQYF.

This clonotype was counted many times. V usage is TRBV24-1 and J usage is TRBJ1-1, with 10 bases aligning to TRBD1. The CDR3 is made up of 15 amino acids. V was clipped by 4 bases and J by 2 bases; unmatched bases: 3. Germline V lookup: CDR1 KGHDR, CDR2 SFDVKD. The CDR3 DNA is TGTGCCACCAGTGACCGGACAGGGGGAAACACTGAAGCTTTCTTT. The encoded protein is CATSDRTGGNTEAFF.